This TCR beta chain was retrieved from a study of CD8+ T cells in alopecia areata. Study background: Oral tofacitinib, 5 to 10 mg twice daily, was given in an open-label trial. The duration of tofacitinib was 6 to 18 months, with 6 months off drug afterward. General study findings and limits: Clonality in the scalp and expanded CD8+ clones ranked among the top 100 were significantly decreased by tofacitinib.

Noted treatment: oral pan-JAK inhibitor, 5-10 mg twice daily. The CDR3 runs 13 residues. Per the germline V gene, CDR1 is SQVTM and CDR2 is ANQGSEA. V lost 4 bases and J lost 4, with 12 bases in between. Note on this clone: What it recognizes is unknown.

Following RNA extraction, reverse transcription yielded cDNA that acted as the sequencing template. Assay: immunoSEQ multiplex PCR; the TCRdb copy retains only in-frame clones and omits some. This sample carries around 190,000 clones, around three fifths of them seen once, and the ten largest clones take approximately 1.3%. Sequences were derived from CD4+ T cells sorted from blood, sampled around week 50, from a patient treated with tofacitinib. The sequence derives from a human donor with alopecia areata. This chain uses TRBV29-1 with TRBJ2-3; D possibly uses TRBD1 or TRBD2 (6 bases each). CDR3 bases: TGCAGCGTTGGGGGGGCCGCCTCAGATACGCAGTATTTT. It translates to CSVGGAASDTQYF.